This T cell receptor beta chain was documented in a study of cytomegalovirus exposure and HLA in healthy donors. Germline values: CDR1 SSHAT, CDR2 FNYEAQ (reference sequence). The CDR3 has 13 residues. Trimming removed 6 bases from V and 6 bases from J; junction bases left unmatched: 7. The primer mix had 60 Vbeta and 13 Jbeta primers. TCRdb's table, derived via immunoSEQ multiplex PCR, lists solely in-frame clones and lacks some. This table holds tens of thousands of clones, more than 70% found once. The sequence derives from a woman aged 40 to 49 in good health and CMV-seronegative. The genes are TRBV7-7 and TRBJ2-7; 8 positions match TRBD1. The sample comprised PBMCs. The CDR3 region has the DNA TGTGCCAGCAGTAAAGACAGGGGCGGCGAGCAGTACTTC. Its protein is CASSKDRGGEQYF.